The 32 T cell receptor beta chains below all came from one sample that was sequenced in a study of CD8+ T cells in alopecia areata. Sorting relied on CD4, CD8alpha, NKG2D, NKG2ACE and other markers applied to pooled cutaneous lymph node cells. The authors extracted RNA and reverse transcribed it into cDNA as the sequencing template. Using immunoSEQ multiplex PCR, the repertoire was profiled, and TCRdb retains in-frame clones only, with some absent. Sampling found about 300,000 clones, none seen once. Material: CD4+ T cells sorted from a lymph node. Source of these receptors: a C3H/HeJ mouse with alopecia areata. Mouse strain MHC haplotype: H2-k.

With regard to this clone: Gene names are mouse gene names. The missing CDR3 end, 4 residues past where the read stops, is filled in from the germline J gene. J is TRBJ2-3 and V is TRBV12-1; 7 positions match TRBD1. This CDR3 region has 15 residues. Trimming removed 2 bases from V and 0 bases from J; junction bases left unmatched: 4. Germline lookup yields CDR1 SGHSN and CDR2 HYEKVE. Partial CDR3 DNA: TGTGCCAGCTCTCAAACAGGGGCTAGTGCAGAA. Its protein is CASSQTGASAE. The full CDR3 sequence reads CASSQTGASAETLYF.

This clone was counted only a few times. Germline and genes here are mouse. The read terminates 4 residues before the CDR3 end, so the remaining end is supplied by the germline J gene. This same CDR3 is encoded by further DNA sequences in the sample. This chain links TRBV1 with TRBJ2-3; TRBD2 might be the D (6 bases). The length of the CDR3 is 15 residues. The ends were cut back, 3 bases at V and 0 bases at J, with 10 bases in the middle. Per germline, CDR1 NSQYPW and CDR2 LRSPGD (reference sequence). The CDR3 protein is CTCSATGSSAETLYF. Incomplete CDR3 DNA: TGCACCTGCAGTGCGACTGGATCTAGTGCAGAA.

This clone was counted only a few times. Gene names follow the mouse nomenclature. The read ends 4 residues shy of where the CDR3 ends; the end is completed using the germline J gene. This CDR3 is also generated by other DNA sequences in the sample. The rearrangement links TRBV19 to TRBJ1-1; the match to TRBD1 covers 7 bases. CDR1 is FNHDT, CDR2 SITEND, per germline (reference sequence). This CDR3 contains 12 residues. CDR3: CASTRQGTEVFF. The sequenced part of the CDR3 DNA is TGTGCCAGCACCCGACAGGGAACA.

This clone was counted a few times. Any gene name here is a mouse gene name. From the germline J gene comes the end of the CDR3, since the read stops 4 residues before it. This rearrangement joins TRBV1 to TRBJ2-2, with 10 positions matching TRBD2. V shed 2 bases and J 5 bases; nucleotides not matched to a gene: 5. This CDR3 is 16 amino acids long. The germline V gene has CDR1 NSQYPW and CDR2 LRSPGD (reference sequence). The CDR3 sequence is CTCSAFLTGGTGQLYF. CDR3 DNA, as far as it was read: TGCACCTGCAGTGCATTTTTGACTGGGGGGACCGGG.

This clone came up many times. Gene and germline names: mouse. The CDR3 end is not reached by the read, which stops 4 residues before it; the germline J gene fills it in. The same CDR3 is also encoded by other DNA sequences in this sample. The chain employs TRBV19 and TRBJ2-5, with a possible D match to TRBD1 (6 bases). This CDR3 is built from 13 residues. The germline CDR1 and CDR2 sequences are FNHDT and SITEND (reference sequence). CDR3 sequence: CASSIGTEDTQYF. CDR3 DNA, as far as it was read: TGTGCCAGCAGTATAGGGACAGAAGAC.

This clone occurred a few times. Gene names follow the mouse nomenclature. The read falls 4 residues short of the CDR3 end, and the missing part is taken from the germline J gene. V usage is TRBV17 and J usage is TRBJ2-4; TRBD1 matches 7 bases. This CDR3 region has 17 residues. The V gene's germline CDR1 is MNHDT and CDR2 YYDKIL. The V segment lost 5 bases and the J segment 0 bases; nucleotides outside the gene matches: 11. CDR3 DNA (partial): TGTGCTAGCAGTGTCGTCTACCGGGACAGTAGTCAAAAC. Its translation: CASSVVYRDSSQN. The entire CDR3 protein is CASSVVYRDSSQNTLYF. Variable domain in full (rest from reference TRBV17 and TRBJ2-4): DTTVKQNPRYKLARVGKPVNLICSQTMNHDTMYWYQKKPNQAPKLLLFYYDKILNREADTFEKFQSSRPNNSFCSLYIGSAGLEYSAMYLCASSVVYRDSSQNTLYFGAGTRLSVL.

Worth noting for this clone: Genes here carry mouse names. The read halts 4 residues ahead of the CDR3 end, with the missing end drawn from the germline J gene. The genes are TRBV13-2 and TRBJ2-3, with 11 bases aligning to TRBD1. CDR1 is NNHNN, CDR2 SYGAGS, per germline (reference sequence). V gave up 5 bases and J gave up 3 bases; unmatched junction bases: 8. CDR3 length: 16 amino acids. The chain's CDR3 is CASGGQGAARAETLYF. CDR3 DNA, as far as it was read: TGTGCCAGCGGCGGACAGGGGGCCGCCCGGGCAGAA.

Points on this clone: Genes and germline come from the mouse. The read is 4 residues too short to cover the CDR3 end, so that end is filled in from the germline J gene. V is TRBV2 and J is TRBJ1-2; unclear D gene. Germline lookup yields CDR1 LGHNA and CDR2 YSYQKL. The CDR3 loop spans 13 amino acids. V dropped 1 base and J dropped 2 bases, with 5 bases sitting between them. CDR3 bases read: TGTGCCAGCAGCCAAGTCAGGAACTCC. Translated, it gives CASSQVRNS. The entire CDR3 reads CASSQVRNSDYTF.

Of note for this clone: Gene and germline names: mouse. The sequenced fragment ends 4 residues before the CDR3 boundary, so the rest is inferred from the germline J gene. This chain connects TRBV31 to TRBJ1-1; TRBD1 aligns across 12 bases. CDR3 size: 13 residues. Germline V gene lookup returns CDR1 GKSSPN and CDR2 SITVG. The CDR3 loop is CAWSWDRGQEVFF. The sequenced CDR3 bases are TGTGCCTGGAGTTGGGACAGGGGGCAA.

This clone turned up a few times. Gene labels here are mouse ones. The read falls 4 residues short of the CDR3 end, and the missing part is taken from the germline J gene. The J gene is TRBJ2-5, the V gene TRBV5; D may be TRBD2 (6 bases). Germline-derived CDR1 and CDR2 are LGHNA and YNLKQL (reference sequence). This CDR3 is built from 14 residues. The V gene lost 3 bases and the J gene lost 2 bases, with 9 bases spanning the gap. Partial CDR3 DNA: TGTGCCAGCAGCCACCGGGACTTCCAAGAC. Translating it yields CASSHRDFQD. The entire CDR3 protein reads CASSHRDFQDTQYF.

This clone was seen only a few times. The gene names here belong to mouse. The CDR3 extends 4 residues past the end of the read, so its final part is completed from the germline J gene. The chain joins TRBV19 to TRBJ2-3; 7 nucleotides match TRBD2. This CDR3 is built from 14 residues. The trim removed 4 bases at V and 2 bases at J, leaving 4 bases unmatched. Germline-derived CDR1 and CDR2 are FNHDT and SITEND (reference sequence). The part of the CDR3 DNA that was read is TGTGCCAGCAGTGGGGGGGTCTTTGCAGAA. It is translated as CASSGGVFAE. The full-length CDR3 reads as CASSGGVFAETLYF.

Turning to this clone: The genes are named according to mouse. The observed sequence ends 4 residues before the CDR3 terminus, with the missing tail filled in from the germline J gene. The V call is TRBV13-1, the J call TRBJ1-1; D is possibly TRBD1 (6 bases). The CDR3 has 12 residues. Germline V gene lookup returns CDR1 NSHNY and CDR2 SYGAGN. CDR3 DNA (partial): TGTGCCAGCAGTGATGCAGGGGCA. It encodes CASSDAGA. The whole CDR3 sequence reads CASSDAGAEVFF.

A word on this clone: The gene symbols are mouse symbols. The read ends 4 residues before the CDR3 terminus; that terminus is restored from the germline J gene. This chain joins TRBV1 and TRBJ2-1, with a weak D call TRBD2 (7 bases). V lost 0 bases and J lost 3, with 12 bases in between. The germline V gene has CDR1 NSQYPW and CDR2 LRSPGD (reference sequence). The CDR3 runs 16 residues. CDR3 bases read: TGCACCTGCAGTGCAGAGCTGGGGGCGCCCTATGCT. Its protein is CTCSAELGAPYA. The entire CDR3 protein reads CTCSAELGAPYAEQFF.

A few counts support this clone. The gene names here belong to mouse. The CDR3 end is not reached by the read, which stops 4 residues before it; the germline J gene fills it in. In the same sample, other DNA sequences code for this CDR3. The V call is TRBV5, the J call TRBJ1-2; perhaps TRBD1 as D (6 bases). V dropped 0 bases and J dropped 3 bases, with 11 bases sitting between them. This CDR3 has 15 residues. Germline CDR1 reads LGHNA; CDR2 reads YNLKQL (reference sequence). The CDR3 bases that were read are TGTGCCAGCAGCCAAGATCCCAGGGGTGACTCC. As protein: CASSQDPRGDS. The entire CDR3 sequence reads CASSQDPRGDSDYTF.

This clone occurred a few times. All gene names here are mouse names. The read stops 4 residues short of the end of the CDR3; the missing end is completed from the germline J gene. This sequence joins TRBV1 and TRBJ2-5, with D possibly TRBD2 on 6 matching bases. The CDR3 runs 15 residues. V was pared by 2 bases and J by 0 bases, with 9 bases between. The V gene's germline CDR1 is NSQYPW and CDR2 LRSPGD (reference sequence). CDR3 DNA (partial): TGCACCTGCAGTGCATCTGGGGATAACCAAGAC. Its protein is CTCSASGDNQD. The entire CDR3 protein is CTCSASGDNQDTQYF.

This clone was seen a few times. Any gene name here is a mouse gene name. The read ends 4 residues shy of where the CDR3 ends; the end is completed using the germline J gene. Different DNA sequences within this sample yield the same CDR3. The chain uses TRBV13-1 and TRBJ2-2; D might be TRBD1 (6 bases). Trimming cost V 4 bases and J 0 bases, with 10 bases left between them. CDR1 is NSHNY and CDR2 is SYGAGN in the germline V gene. CDR3 length: 15 residues. The CDR3 here is CASSRDIANTGQLYF. The DNA read from the CDR3 is TGTGCCAGCAGTCGGGACATTGCAAACACCGGG.

With regard to this clone: Gene names refer to mouse genes. The CDR3 extends 4 residues past the end of the read, so its final part is completed from the germline J gene. Additional DNA sequences in this sample encode the identical CDR3. This chain uses TRBV13-1 with TRBJ1-1, with 7 bases identical to TRBD1. This CDR3 contains 12 residues. CDR1 and CDR2 (germline): NSHNY, SYGAGN. The CDR3: CASSGQGAEVFF. The CDR3 DNA, read in part, is TGTGCCAGCAGTGGGCAGGGGGCA.

This clone was seen many times. Any gene name here is a mouse gene name. Read sequence stops 4 residues before the CDR3 end, and the germline J gene provides the missing end. The V and J genes are TRBV13-3 and TRBJ2-1, with 7 positions matching TRBD2. The CDR3 is made up of 14 amino acids. From germline, CDR1 is NNHDY and CDR2 SYVADS. V was clipped by 4 bases and J by 1 base; unmatched bases: 2. This chain's CDR3 is CASSSWGNYAEQFF. The part of the CDR3 DNA that was read is TGTGCCAGCAGTTCCTGGGGGAACTATGCT.

The sample holds a few counts of this clone. All gene names here are mouse names. Read data end 4 residues before the CDR3 end; the end is taken from the germline J gene. This chain links TRBV13-1 with TRBJ2-3, with D tentatively TRBD1 (5 bases). Germline CDR1 and CDR2: NSHNY and SYGAGN. This CDR3 is 12 amino acids long. CDR3 residues: CASSGTKETLYF. The CDR3 DNA, read in part, is TGTGCCAGCAGTGGGACAAAAGAA.

Note on this clone: Germline and genes here are mouse. The read comes to an end 4 residues before the CDR3 does, leaving the germline J gene to fill in the end. The chain is built from TRBV1 and TRBJ2-4, with D perhaps TRBD1 or TRBD2 (6 bases each). Trimming pared 1 base from V and 3 bases from J, leaving 8 bases between. CDR1 and CDR2 (germline): NSQYPW, LRSPGD (reference sequence). The CDR3 sequence is 14 residues long. The DNA read from the CDR3 is TGCACCTGCAGTGCAGGGGGGCTCCAAAAC. Encoded protein: CTCSAGGLQN. The whole CDR3 reads CTCSAGGLQNTLYF.

This clone turned up a few times. The listed genes are named as in mouse. The read ends 4 residues before the CDR3 terminus; that terminus is restored from the germline J gene. This rearrangement joins TRBV1 to TRBJ2-7; TRBD2 aligns across 12 bases. This CDR3 is built from 15 residues. The germline CDR1 and CDR2 sequences are NSQYPW and LRSPGD (reference sequence). V was clipped by 4 bases and J by 3 bases; unmatched bases: 4. Incomplete CDR3 DNA: TGCACCTGCAGTGGTCCGGGACTGGGGGGCTAT. The encoded protein is CTCSGPGLGGY. In full, the CDR3 reads CTCSGPGLGGYEQYF. Together with reference TRBV1 and TRBJ2-7, the CDR3 gives the full variable domain: VTLLEQNPRWRLVPRGQAVNLRCILKNSQYPWMSWYQQDLQKQLQWLFTLRSPGDKEVKSLPGADYLATRVTDTELRLQVANMSQGRTLYCTCSGPGLGGYEQYFGPGTRLTVL.

This clone was counted many times. Gene names refer to mouse genes. The CDR3 extends 4 residues past the end of the read, so its final part is completed from the germline J gene. The identical CDR3 is also encoded by other nucleotide sequences in the sample. The chain joins TRBV13-1 to TRBJ2-7; 8 nucleotides line up with TRBD1. CDR3 size: 12 residues. Looked up from germline, CDR1 is NSHNY and CDR2 is SYGAGN. CDR3 sequence: CASSGQGYEQYF. The DNA read from the CDR3 is TGTGCCAGCAGTGGACAGGGGTAT.

A note on this clone: Gene names and germline match the mouse. The read ends 4 residues shy of where the CDR3 ends; the end is completed using the germline J gene. J is TRBJ1-2 and V is TRBV13-3; 8 nucleotides agree with TRBD1. Germline V lookup: CDR1 NNHDY, CDR2 SYVADS. The CDR3 totals 14 residues. J gave up 2 bases and V 5 bases, and 5 bases lay outside the gene matches. CDR3 region: CASSLGQGNSDYTF. The DNA read from the CDR3 is TGTGCCAGCAGCCTCGGACAGGGTAACTCC.

As concerns this clone: Gene labels here are mouse ones. The CDR3 is cut off 4 residues early in the read; its end comes from the germline J gene. This specimen includes other DNA sequences encoding the same CDR3. This chain joins TRBV14 and TRBJ2-1; TRBD2 agrees at 8 bases. In germline, CDR1 is SGHDT, CDR2 FRDEAV. V lost 5 bases to trimming and J lost 2 bases; unmatched junction nucleotides: 3. The CDR3 sequence is 14 residues long. CDR3 in amino acids: CASSRTGYYAEQFF. Partial CDR3 DNA: TGTGCCAGCAGCCGGACTGGGTACTATGCT.

This clone has a handful of counts. Each gene name is a mouse one. Read coverage stops 4 residues before the CDR3 terminus; the germline J gene supplies the remainder. The chain joins TRBV19 to TRBJ2-5; 11 bases are a match to TRBD2. The length of the CDR3 is 17 residues. Germline CDR1 FNHDT, CDR2 SITEND (reference sequence). Germline trimming cut 1 base from V and 2 bases from J; bases unmatched to any gene: 6. The CDR3 loop reads CASSIKGTGGSQDTQYF. The covered CDR3 bases are TGTGCCAGCAGTATAAAGGGGACTGGGGGAAGCCAAGAC.

This clone was seen more than once but under ten times. Gene names refer to mouse genes. The observed sequence ends 4 residues before the CDR3 terminus, with the missing tail filled in from the germline J gene. The chain recombines TRBV13-3 with TRBJ2-4; 8 bases match TRBD2. J gave up 0 bases and V 0 bases, and 3 bases lay outside the gene matches. The CDR3 totals 16 residues. Looked up from germline, CDR1 is NNHDY and CDR2 is SYVADS. CDR3 residues: CASSDALGGSQNTLYF. Incomplete CDR3 DNA: TGTGCCAGCAGTGATGCTCTGGGGGGAAGTCAAAAC.

This clone was detected only a few times. Mouse names are used for the genes. This CDR3 is also generated by other DNA sequences in the sample. Incomplete CDR3 DNA: TGTGCCAGCAGCCAACGGACAGGGTCAAACACCGGG. Residues: CASSQRTGSNTG. The CDR3 as a whole reads CASSQRTGSNTGQLYF. The gene calls are TRBV5 and TRBJ2-2, with 8 bases matching TRBD1. The sequence runs out 4 residues before the end of the CDR3; the remainder is reconstructed from the germline J gene. Germline loops: CDR1 LGHNA, CDR2 YNLKQL (reference sequence). V gave up 2 bases and J gave up 0 bases; unmatched junction bases: 2. The CDR3 is made up of 16 amino acids.

Note on this clone: Gene names denote mouse genes. Sequencing ends 4 residues short of the CDR3 end; the germline J gene provides the rest. The chain combines TRBV1 with TRBJ2-1, with 10 bases identical to TRBD2. Per germline, CDR1 NSQYPW and CDR2 LRSPGD (reference sequence). The CDR3 consists of 16 residues. The trim removed 2 bases at V and 2 bases at J, leaving 3 bases unmatched. The CDR3 is CTCSATGTGDYAEQFF. The part of the CDR3 DNA that was read is TGCACCTGCAGTGCAACCGGGACTGGGGACTATGCT.

This clone was observed a few times. Here the gene names and germline are mouse. The read gets to within 4 residues of the CDR3 end, and the germline J gene fills in the rest. The chain links TRBV19 to TRBJ2-5; 9 nucleotides line up with TRBD1. Germline V gene sequence: CDR1 FNHDT, CDR2 SITEND (reference sequence). V lost 4 bases and J lost 1; bases outside the gene matches: 4. The CDR3 totals 15 residues. The DNA read from the CDR3 is TGTGCCAGCAGTTCCGGGACAGGGCACCAAGAC. This sequence encodes CASSSGTGHQD. The complete CDR3 reads CASSSGTGHQDTQYF.

To note about this clone: Gene names are mouse gene names. From the germline J gene comes the end of the CDR3, since the read stops 4 residues before it. Distinct nucleotide sequences in the sample also encode this CDR3. V gene TRBV13-3 combines with J gene TRBJ2-3; D is ambiguous. The V and J ends lost 3 bases and 0 bases respectively, with 5 bases between them. Germline lookup yields CDR1 NNHDY and CDR2 SYVADS. The CDR3 totals 13 residues. Partial CDR3 DNA: TGTGCCAGCAGTGCAACTAGTGCAGAA. This sequence encodes CASSATSAE. Given in full, the CDR3 is CASSATSAETLYF.

This clone appeared a few times. These gene names are mouse names. Coverage ceases 4 residues before the CDR3 finishes, and the germline J gene fills in the end. The chain joins TRBV13-1 to TRBJ2-3; D may be TRBD2 (6 bases). The CDR3 runs 16 residues. The germline V gene encodes CDR1 NSHNY and CDR2 SYGAGN. V lost 0 bases to trimming and J lost 0 bases, with 11 bases between them. The CDR3 bases that were read are TGTGCCAGCAGTGATGCCACTGGGACTAGTGCAGAA. It yields the protein CASSDATGTSAE. The full CDR3 reads CASSDATGTSAETLYF.

The sample holds a few counts of this clone. Germline and genes: mouse. The read ends 4 residues before the CDR3 terminus; that terminus is restored from the germline J gene. The chain joins TRBV19 to TRBJ2-1; 12 bases line up with TRBD2. V lost 3 bases to trimming and J lost 1 base; unmatched junction nucleotides: 2. The CDR3 spans 16 residues. CDR1 and CDR2 (germline): FNHDT, SITEND (reference sequence). The CDR3 reads CASSRDWGANYAEQFF. The DNA read from the CDR3 is TGTGCCAGCAGTAGGGACTGGGGGGCGAACTATGCT.